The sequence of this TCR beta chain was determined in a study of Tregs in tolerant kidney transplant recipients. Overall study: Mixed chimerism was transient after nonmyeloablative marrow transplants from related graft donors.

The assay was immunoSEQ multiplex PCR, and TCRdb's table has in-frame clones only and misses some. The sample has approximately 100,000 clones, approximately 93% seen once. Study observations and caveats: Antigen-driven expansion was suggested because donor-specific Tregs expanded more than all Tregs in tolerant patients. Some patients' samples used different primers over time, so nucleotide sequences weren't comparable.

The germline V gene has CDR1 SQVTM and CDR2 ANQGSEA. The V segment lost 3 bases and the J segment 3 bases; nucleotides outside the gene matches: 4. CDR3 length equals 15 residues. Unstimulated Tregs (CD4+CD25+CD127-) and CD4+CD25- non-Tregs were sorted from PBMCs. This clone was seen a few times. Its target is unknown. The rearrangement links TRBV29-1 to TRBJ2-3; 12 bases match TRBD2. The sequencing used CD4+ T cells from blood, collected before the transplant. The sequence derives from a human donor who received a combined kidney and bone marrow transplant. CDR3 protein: CSVDSLAGGTDTQYF. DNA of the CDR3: TGCAGCGTTGACTCACTAGCGGGAGGAACAGATACGCAGTATTTT.